This T cell receptor (beta chain) was sequenced during a study of blood T cell repertoires in COVID-19 (dated by TCRdb to 2019 to 2021). Notes on the research overall: Samples covering the acute and convalescent phases of COVID-19 were provided by collaborators in the United States, Italy and Spain. The material from the prospective study consisted of cDNA or gDNA derived from T cells, B-cell-depleted T cells, or PBMCs. The repertoires were released in a freely available public database meant as a resource for research on the immune response to SARS-CoV-2. Samples came from the ongoing ImmuneRACE study (first 160 participants) plus 1,254 subjects from 6 global collaborators. Nearly every sample came with metadata listing a de-identified subject ID, COVID-19 status, age in years and sex. Deeply sampled blood TCRbeta repertoires from subjects exposed to, actively infected with, or recovered from COVID-19 were included in the dataset. Where HLA class I and class II types were available, the types were taken from metadata supplied by the sample provider, not from assay-based typing.

What the work shows at the level of the full study, not this receptor alone: The quantity of clinical and demographic metadata differed by source and by participant and was supplied without curation.

As concerns this clone: Which antigen it targets is not known. Nothing much larger sits one base from this clone, and base qualities are not available.

Collaborating institutions collected whole blood in K2EDTA tubes following their own protocols. For TCRbeta analysis, collaborators shipped samples as frozen whole blood, isolated PBMCs, or DNA extracted from either of those sample types. Sequences MNHNS (CDR1) and SASEGT (CDR2) are obtained from the germline V gene. The CDR3 spans 17 residues, from the cysteine through the phenylalanine. Only the CDR3 portion is preserved as DNA: 51 bases, with reading frame beginning at the first base. The V and J ends are trimmed by 3 bases and 0 bases, leaving 18 bases between them. TCRbeta CDR3 regions were amplified from genomic DNA by means of the immunoSEQ Assay, a bias-controlled multiplex PCR. On the authors' methods: The number of nucleated cells in each sample was estimated by amplification of reference gene primers within the assay. To quantify the absolute abundance of each unique TCRbeta CDR3 rearrangement, sequence reads were collapsed and filtered. For each sample, productive Simpson clonality was calculated as the square root of Simpson's diversity index across productive rearrangements. TCRdb's version of the immuneACCESS table is confined to in-frame rearrangements and falls short of the full clone set. An unresolved V gene accounts for under half of the shortfall where checked; the remainder is of unknown origin. V and J calls and clone size are given by that table; D and trimming were obtained from the DNA. Present in this sample are roughly 310,000 clones, roughly 90% of which were seen just once. 4% of the sample rests with the top ten.

The sequence was obtained from a woman aged 45-59 years with active or convalescent COVID-19. Source material: peripheral blood. The chain joins TRBV6-1 to TRBJ2-7; no confident D gene assignment can be made. The DNA sequence follows: TGTGCCAGCAGTGATTCCCTTGGCAAGACACTCTCCTACGAGCAGTACTTC. This gives the protein CASSDSLGKTLSYEQYF.